The rows below give T cell receptor beta chains drawn from one sample of a study of T cells after yellow fever vaccination. TCRdb re-analysed the 5' RACE reads in MiXCR, keeping a single row per CDR3 protein. This sample has just under 600,000 distinct CDR3 sequences, with around an eighth found just once. The sequencing here drew on PBMCs, taken on the day of the yellow fever booster vaccination. The receptor set was obtained from a man aged 25 to 40 who received the YFV17D yellow fever vaccine. CDR3s include the opening cysteine and the closing phenylalanine or tryptophan. A D gene is named only where the DNA matches it firmly. Clone size appears in some rows only: once, few, many, or a class for an expanded clone.

j_call clone_size v_call d_call cdr3_aa cdr3_nt
TRBJ2-7 many TRBV19 . CASRPGCYEQYF TGTGCCAGTAGACCAGGATGCTACGAGCAGTACTTC
TRBJ2-1 many TRBV27 TRBD2 CASTSPSGAYNEQFF TGTGCCAGCACCTCCCCAAGCGGGGCCTACAATGAGCAGTTCTTC
TRBJ2-7 few TRBV7-8 . CASSLAPGEQYF TGTGCCAGCAGCTTAGCGCCAGGGGAGCAGTACTTC
TRBJ2-7 few TRBV6-2/TRBV6-3 TRBD1 CASSSPGQGHSEQYF TGTGCCAGCAGTTCCCCGGGACAGGGGCACAGCGAGCAGTACTTC
TRBJ1-5 few TRBV12-3/TRBV12-4 . CASSFREGNQPQHF TGTGCCAGCAGTTTCAGGGAGGGCAATCAGCCCCAGCATTTT
TRBJ2-7 few TRBV7-2 TRBD1 CASSDRAHEQYF TGTGCCAGCAGCGACAGGGCCCACGAGCAGTACTTC
TRBJ2-6 few TRBV20-1 . CSARPGAGANVLTF TGCAGTGCTAGGCCGGGGGCTGGGGCCAACGTCCTGACTTTC
TRBJ2-1 few TRBV6-5 . CATTGDEQFF TGTGCCACCACGGGGGATGAGCAGTTCTTC
TRBJ2-7 . TRBV23-1 TRBD1 CASSQCGDREGYEQYF TGCGCCAGCAGTCAATGTGGGGACAGGGAAGGCTACGAGCAGTACTTC
TRBJ1-2 few TRBV12-3/TRBV12-4 . CASSLAGPRYGYTF TGTGCCAGCAGTTTAGCGGGGCCCAGATATGGCTACACCTTC
TRBJ1-4 few TRBV28 TRBD1 CASSTRGLNEKLFF TGTGCCAGCAGCACCAGGGGGCTTAATGAAAAACTGTTTTTT
TRBJ2-2 few TRBV4-3 . CASSPEWGRNTGELFF TGCGCCAGCAGCCCTGAATGGGGTAGGAACACCGGGGAGCTGTTTTTT
TRBJ2-3 few TRBV11-2 TRBD2 CASTAYGAAGGSTDTQYF TGTGCCAGCACCGCCTACGGGGCAGCGGGAGGATCCACAGATACGCAGTATTTT
TRBJ2-3 . TRBV5-8 . CASSWGRGGPRTDTQYF TGTGCCAGCAGCTGGGGAAGAGGGGGACCACGCACAGATACGCAGTATTTT